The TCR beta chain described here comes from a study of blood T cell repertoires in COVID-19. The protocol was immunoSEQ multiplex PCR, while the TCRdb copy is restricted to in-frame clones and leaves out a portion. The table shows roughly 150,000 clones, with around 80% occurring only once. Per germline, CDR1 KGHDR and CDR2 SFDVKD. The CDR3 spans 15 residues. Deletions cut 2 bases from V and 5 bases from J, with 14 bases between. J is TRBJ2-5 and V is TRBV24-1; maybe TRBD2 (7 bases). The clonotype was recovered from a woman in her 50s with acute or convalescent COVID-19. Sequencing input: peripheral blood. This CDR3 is CATSDSRGAGETQYF. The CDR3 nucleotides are TGTGCCACCAGTGATTCCCGGGGGGCAGGGGAGACCCAGTACTTC.